This entry lists 24 T cell receptor beta chains sequenced from one sample in a study of control samples from healthy donors and cancer patients. Libraries were prepared by immunoSEQ multiplex PCR; TCRdb keeps only in-frame clonotypes and omits some of them. The sample has tens of thousands of clones, around 87% seen once; the top ten hold about a tenth. The sample consisted of PBMCs. Receptors were obtained from a woman in her fifties or sixties with lung cancer.

This clone has more than one count but fewer than ten. The chain has TRBV29-1 and TRBJ2-7; TRBD1 matches at 11 bases. The CDR3 spans 12 residues. The germline gives CDR1 SQVTM, CDR2 ANQGSEA. The ends lost 7 bases at V and 5 bases at J; junction bases unmatched: 4. The DNA for the CDR3 is TGCAGCGGCCGGACAGGGGGCGACGAGCAGTACTTC. This translates into CSGRTGGDEQYF.

The V and J genes are TRBV28 and TRBJ2-3; D not certain. Trimming pared 3 bases from V and 7 bases from J, leaving 17 bases between. CDR3 length: 15 residues. Looked up from germline, CDR1 is MDHEN and CDR2 is SYDVKM. CDR3 protein: CASSFLDGLKNTQYF. In nucleotides, the CDR3 is TGTGCCAGCAGTTTTCTTGACGGGTTGAAGAATACGCAGTATTTT.

This sequence joins TRBV28 and TRBJ1-3, with a tentative D call TRBD1 (5 bases). This CDR3 has 14 amino acids. Trimming took 6 bases from V and 0 from J, leaving 9 bases between them. CDR1 MDHEN and CDR2 SYDVKM come from the germline V gene. DNA for the CDR3: TGTGCCAGCAGGATTCAGGGCTCTGGAAACACCATATATTTT. It yields the protein CASRIQGSGNTIYF.

The chain couples TRBV11-2 to TRBJ2-7; D is undetermined. This CDR3 spans 13 amino acids. The V and J ends lost 1 base and 6 bases respectively, with 10 bases between them. Germline V CDR1 and CDR2: SGHAT, FQNNGV. CDR3 coding DNA: TGTGCCAGCAGCTTAGTTTTGGTTGGCGAGCAGTACTTC. Translation gives CASSLVLVGEQYF. Full variable domain (remainder filled in from reference TRBV11-2 and TRBJ2-7): EAGVAQSPRYKIIEKRQSVAFWCNPISGHATLYWYQQILGQGPKLLIQFQNNGVVDDSQLPKDRFSAERLKGVDSTLKIQPAKLEDSAVYLCASSLVLVGEQYFGPGTRLTVT.

The CDR3 loop is CAISRGNQPQHF. The CDR3 DNA follows: TGTGCCATCAGCAGGGGCAATCAGCCCCAGCATTTT. The chain is built from TRBV10-3 and TRBJ1-5; possible D gene TRBD1, 5 bases. Germline V gives CDR1 ENHRY, CDR2 SYGVKD. Trimming left V 6 bases short and J 2 bases short, with 5 bases between. CDR3 size: 12 residues.

This clone was observed a handful of times. The rearrangement uses TRBV7-2 and TRBJ2-4, with TRBD2 matching over 12 bases. Germline V CDR1 and CDR2: SGHTA, FQGNSA. The CDR3 spans 16 residues. V trimming: 0 bases; J trimming: 7 bases; junction bases outside the gene matches: 4. The CDR3 here is CASSLAPTSGSNIQYF. CDR3 nucleotides: TGTGCCAGCAGCTTAGCACCGACTAGCGGGAGCAACATTCAGTACTTC. Supplemented by reference TRBV7-2 and TRBJ2-4, the full variable domain reads GAGVSQSPSNKVTEKGKDVELRCDPISGHTALYWYRQSLGQGLEFLIYFQGNSAPDKSGLPSDRFSAERTGGSVSTLTIQRTQQEDSAVYLCASSLAPTSGSNIQYFGAGTRLSVL.

The chain combines TRBV5-1 with TRBJ1-1, with a weak D call TRBD1 (5 bases). The CDR3 is 19 residues long. V lost 5 bases, J lost 5 bases, and 31 bases lay in between. The V gene's germline CDR1 is SGHRS and CDR2 YFSETQ. CDR3 residues: CASSRDDWDETTRRTEAFF. The CDR3 nucleotides are TGCGCCAGCAGTAGAGACGACTGGGACGAAACGACACGAAGGACTGAAGCTTTCTTT. The variable domain in full, with the rest retrieved from reference TRBV5-1 and TRBJ1-1, is KAGVTQTPRYLIKTRGQQVTLSCSPISGHRSVSWYQQTPGQGLQFLFEYFSETQRNKGNFPGRFSGRQFSNSRSEMNVSTLELGDSALYLCASSRDDWDETTRRTEAFFGQGTRLTVV.

The chain joins TRBV24-1 to TRBJ2-5; 10 bases match TRBD2. This CDR3 contains 16 residues. Germline V lookup: CDR1 KGHDR, CDR2 SFDVKD. V shed 4 bases and J 1 base; nucleotides not matched to a gene: 5. CDR3 protein: CATSDVLAGRQETQYF. The CDR3 DNA follows: TGTGCCACCAGTGACGTACTAGCGGGGCGCCAAGAGACCCAGTACTTC.

The chain links TRBV3-1 (or the pseudogene TRBV3-2) to TRBJ1-6; D is undetermined. V lost 2 bases and J 9 bases, leaving 14 bases between the germline ends. CDR1 LGHDT and CDR2 YNNKEL come from the germline V gene (reference sequence). This CDR3 is built from 15 residues. Here the CDR3 reads CASSQTVATSSPLHF. The DNA of the CDR3 is TGTGCCAGCAGCCAAACGGTCGCAACAAGTTCACCCCTCCACTTT.

The rearrangement joins TRBV5-1 to TRBJ1-1, with D tentatively TRBD1 (5 bases). The CDR3 is made up of 17 amino acids. Per the germline V gene, CDR1 is SGHRS and CDR2 is YFSETQ. V lost 6 bases to trimming and J lost 6 bases, with 27 bases between them. The CDR3 DNA reads as TGCGCCAGCACCTCGACAGTCAGGACGGGAGGCTGGTCTGAAGCTTTCTTT. It codes for CASTSTVRTGGWSEAFF.

The table lists this clone with a few counts. V gene TRBV3-1 (or the pseudogene TRBV3-2) combines with J gene TRBJ2-3; D gene ambiguous. Trimming removed 2 bases at V and 1 base at J, with 4 bases between. Germline V gene sequence: CDR1 LGHDT, CDR2 YNNKEL (reference sequence). CDR3 length equals 13 residues. The CDR3: CASSQQGTDTQYF. The CDR3 DNA is TGTGCCAGCAGCCAACAGGGCACAGATACGCAGTATTTT.

J is TRBJ2-3 and V is TRBV3-1 (or the pseudogene TRBV3-2); no clear D. V gave up 2 bases and J gave up 0 bases, with 6 bases separating them. CDR3 length: 14 amino acids. Germline CDR1 and CDR2: LGHDT and YNNKEL (reference sequence). The CDR3 DNA reads TGTGCCAGCAGCCAATTGGTCAGCACAGATACGCAGTATTTT. Translated, it gives CASSQLVSTDTQYF.

The gene calls are TRBV6-2 or TRBV6-3 and TRBJ1-2; D is ambiguous. V gave up 3 bases and J gave up 3 bases, with 17 bases separating them. Looked up from germline, CDR1 is MNHEY and CDR2 is SVGEGT. The CDR3 consists of 16 residues. CDR3 sequence reads: CASSYQRLSPDYGYTF. The CDR3 DNA sequence: TGTGCCAGCAGTTATCAACGGCTCTCCCCAGACTATGGCTACACCTTC.

CDR3 loop: CASSFGWRNIQYF. DNA of the CDR3: TGTGCCAGCAGCTTTGGATGGAGAAACATTCAGTACTTC. The rearrangement links TRBV5-6 to TRBJ2-4; D gene uncertain. V lost 2 bases and J 6 bases, leaving 9 bases between the germline ends. The CDR3 length is 13 residues. Looked up from germline, CDR1 is SGHDT and CDR2 is YYEEEE.

The chain combines TRBV27 with TRBJ2-3; D gene ambiguous. Trimming took 5 bases from V and 4 from J, leaving 7 bases between them. The CDR3 consists of 12 residues. Germline CDR1 reads MNHEY; CDR2 reads SMNVEV (reference sequence). DNA for the CDR3: TGTGCCAGCAGTAGTTACCCAGATACGCAGTATTTT. It encodes CASSSYPDTQYF.

CDR3 loop: CASSDQGAGRDTEAFF. The CDR3 DNA reads as TGTGCCAGCAGTGACCAGGGGGCGGGTAGGGACACTGAAGCTTTCTTT. V and J are TRBV6-1 and TRBJ1-1, with TRBD1 identical over 8 bases. V was clipped by 3 bases and J by 3 bases; unmatched bases: 9. Germline values: CDR1 MNHNS, CDR2 SASEGT. The CDR3 totals 16 residues.

The CDR3 here is CASSVQGADTQYF. The CDR3 DNA reads as TGTGCCAGCAGCGTCCAGGGGGCCGATACGCAGTATTTT. The chain uses TRBV9 and TRBJ2-3; TRBD1 agrees at 8 bases. V was clipped by 2 bases and J by 6 bases; unmatched bases: 2. The CDR3 length is 13 residues. Germline CDR1 and CDR2: SGDLS and YYNGEE.

The CDR3 sequence is CATSRGKTGTEGYTF. CDR3 in DNA: TGTGCCACCAGCAGAGGAAAGACAGGGACGGAAGGCTACACCTTC. The chain carries TRBV15 and TRBJ1-2; TRBD1 matches at 7 bases. The germline gives CDR1 LNHNV, CDR2 YYDKDF (reference sequence). The CDR3 contains 15 residues. The J segment lost 8 bases and the V segment lost 1 base, leaving 10 bases of the junction unmatched.

The genes are TRBV27 and TRBJ2-3; the D gene is possibly TRBD2 (7 bases). The CDR3 is 14 residues long. The germline V gene has CDR1 MNHEY and CDR2 SMNVEV (reference sequence). V was cut by 9 bases and J by 0 bases, with 13 bases left in between. CDR3 nucleotide sequence: TGTGCCAGTTTGGGGGGGCCTAGCACAGATACGCAGTATTTT. Protein: CASLGGPSTDTQYF.

J is TRBJ2-6 and V is TRBV7-3, with D hard to call. Trimming removed 5 bases at V and 3 bases at J, with 5 bases between. The CDR3 extends over 13 amino acids. CDR1 and CDR2 (germline): SGHTA, FQGTGA. The CDR3 loop reads CASSRLGANVLTF. DNA of the CDR3: TGTGCCAGCAGCCGTCTTGGGGCCAACGTCCTGACTTTC.

The chain carries TRBV12-3 or TRBV12-4 and TRBJ1-2, with 8 bases fitting TRBD1. The CDR3 loop spans 13 amino acids. Unmatched junction bases numbered 4, after V lost 6 bases and J lost 4 bases. The CDR3 spells CASRGQGSYGYTF. The CDR3 DNA sequence: TGTGCCAGCAGAGGACAGGGCTCCTATGGCTACACCTTC.

The sample holds a few counts of this clone. This rearrangement joins TRBV5-4 to TRBJ2-3; D possibly corresponds to TRBD2 (6 bases). Trimming took 3 bases from V and 6 from J, leaving 17 bases between them. This CDR3 region has 15 residues. Germline V lookup: CDR1 SGHNT, CDR2 YYREEE (reference sequence). CDR3 sequence: CASSSLAGNADTQYF. CDR3 DNA: TGTGCCAGCAGCTCCCTCGCGGGAAATGCCGATACGCAGTATTTT.

The chain joins TRBV28 to TRBJ2-7, with D perhaps matching TRBD2 (6 bases). Germline V gives CDR1 MDHEN, CDR2 SYDVKM. The CDR3 consists of 14 residues. Trimming cost V 1 base and J 7 bases, with 14 bases left between them. The DNA for the CDR3 is TGTGCCAGCAGTTTATCCGGGGCGGGGAGGGAGCAGTACTTC. Protein sequence: CASSLSGAGREQYF.

This clone showed up just a few times. This chain connects TRBV12-3 or TRBV12-4 to TRBJ2-7, with 7 positions matching TRBD2. J lost 1 base, V lost 6 bases, and 3 bases had no gene match. The CDR3 runs to 13 residues. CDR3 amino acids: CASSWGGSYEQYF. CDR3 bases: TGTGCCAGCAGCTGGGGAGGGTCCTACGAGCAGTACTTC.